This TCR beta chain was recorded in a study of shared clonotypes between healthy human individuals. Study context: CD4 naive cells filled three plates per donor, CD4 memory three, CD8 naive two and CD8 memory one. Whole-study results and caveats: Against clonotypes common to all four donors, non-shared ones had lower generation probabilities.

This clone was seen once. Its specificity is unknown. Germline CDR1 reads SGHRS; CDR2 reads YFSETQ. The CDR3 consists of 14 residues. Trimming cost V 7 bases and J 2 bases, with 13 bases left between them. From CD4+ cells came CD45RA+ naive and CD45RA-negative memory subsets. TCRdb's copy holds only in-frame clones and misses some; the assay was immunoSEQ multiplex PCR. In the table there are approximately 1.4 million clones, 95% to 99% of which are singletons. Material for sequencing was naive CD4+ T cells sorted from blood. The sample's subset: CD45RA+ positively selected. The V call is TRBV5-1, the J call TRBJ1-3; maybe TRBD1 (5 bases). The clonotype comes from a young man in good health. The CDR3 nucleotides read TGCGCCAGCTCCAGTGGGACTACTGGAAACACCATATATTTT. Residues: CASSSGTTGNTIYF.